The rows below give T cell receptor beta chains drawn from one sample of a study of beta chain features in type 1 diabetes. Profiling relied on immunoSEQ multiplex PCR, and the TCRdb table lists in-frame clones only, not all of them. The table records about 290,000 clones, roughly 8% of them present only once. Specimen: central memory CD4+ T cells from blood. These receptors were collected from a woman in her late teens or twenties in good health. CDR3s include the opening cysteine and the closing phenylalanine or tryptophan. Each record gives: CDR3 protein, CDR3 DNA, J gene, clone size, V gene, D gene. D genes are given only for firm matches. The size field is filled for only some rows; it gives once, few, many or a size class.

CDR3 protein: CASRARTGYNSPLHF
CDR3 DNA: TGTGCCAGCAGAGCTAGGACAGGGTACAATTCACCCCTCCACTTT
J gene: TRBJ1-6
clone size: few
V gene: TRBV6-5
D gene: TRBD1

CDR3 protein: CASSLDRGSYGYTF
CDR3 DNA: TGTGCCAGCAGCTTAGACAGGGGGAGCTATGGCTACACCTTC
J gene: TRBJ1-2
clone size: .
V gene: TRBV7-2
D gene: TRBD1

CDR3 protein: CASSLDAGTQYF
CDR3 DNA: TGTGCCAGCAGCTTAGACGCGGGGACCCAGTACTTC
J gene: TRBJ2-5
clone size: .
V gene: TRBV7-8
D gene: .

CDR3 protein: CASSRSSYNSPLHF
CDR3 DNA: TGTGCCAGCAGCCGCAGCTCCTATAATTCACCCCTCCACTTT
J gene: TRBJ1-6
clone size: .
V gene: TRBV7-2
D gene: .

CDR3 protein: CASSLDQPQHF
CDR3 DNA: TGTGCCAGCAGTCTAGATCAGCCCCAGCATTTT
J gene: TRBJ1-5
clone size: .
V gene: TRBV28
D gene: .

CDR3 protein: CASSIHNEQFF
CDR3 DNA: TGTGCCAGCAGCATCCACAATGAGCAGTTCTTC
J gene: TRBJ2-1
clone size: few
V gene: TRBV9
D gene: .

CDR3 protein: CASSKDTLPRVQRASYEQYF
CDR3 DNA: TGTGCCAGCAGCAAAGATACACTTCCGAGGGTGCAGCGGGCGTCCTACGAGCAGTACTTC
J gene: TRBJ2-7
clone size: many
V gene: TRBV21-1
D gene: .

CDR3 protein: CASSQDLWTGANVLTF
CDR3 DNA: TGTGCCAGCAGCCAAGACCTATGGACCGGGGCCAACGTCCTGACTTTC
J gene: TRBJ2-6
clone size: .
V gene: TRBV4-2
D gene: .

CDR3 protein: CAISVGNTIYF
CDR3 DNA: TGTGCCATCAGTGTGGGAAACACCATATATTTT
J gene: TRBJ1-3
clone size: few
V gene: TRBV10-3
D gene: .

CDR3 protein: CASSLYEGPTSSGYTF
CDR3 DNA: TGTGCCAGCAGCTTATATGAGGGGCCCACAAGTAGTGGCTACACCTTC
J gene: TRBJ1-2
clone size: few
V gene: TRBV7-2
D gene: .

CDR3 protein: CASSTRKQGAGTDTQYF
CDR3 DNA: TGTGCCAGCAGCACCCGTAAACAGGGGGCTGGCACAGATACGCAGTATTTT
J gene: TRBJ2-3
clone size: few
V gene: TRBV7-3
D gene: TRBD1

CDR3 protein: CASSPGTGADTQYF
CDR3 DNA: TGTGCCAGCAGCCCCGGGACAGGAGCCGATACGCAGTATTTT
J gene: TRBJ2-3
clone size: few
V gene: TRBV7-3
D gene: TRBD1

CDR3 protein: CASSLAIGSGEAFF
CDR3 DNA: TGCGCCAGCAGCTTGGCCATCGGATCTGGTGAAGCTTTCTTT
J gene: TRBJ1-1
clone size: .
V gene: TRBV5-1
D gene: .

CDR3 protein: CASSQEFGGNYGYTF
CDR3 DNA: TGCGCCAGCAGCCAAGAGTTCGGCGGTAACTATGGCTACACCTTC
J gene: TRBJ1-2
clone size: .
V gene: TRBV4-3
D gene: .

CDR3 protein: CASSPNSGISYNEQFF
CDR3 DNA: TGCGCCAGCAGTCCTAATAGCGGGATCTCCTACAATGAGCAGTTCTTC
J gene: TRBJ2-1
clone size: few
V gene: TRBV4-1
D gene: TRBD2

CDR3 protein: CAIRKQDSPLHF
CDR3 DNA: TGTGCCATCAGGAAGCAGGATTCACCCCTCCACTTT
J gene: TRBJ1-6
clone size: .
V gene: TRBV10-3
D gene: .

CDR3 protein: CAISEGLTDTQYF
CDR3 DNA: TGTGCCATCAGTGAGGGACTTACAGATACGCAGTATTTT
J gene: TRBJ2-3
clone size: few
V gene: TRBV6-5
D gene: .

CDR3 protein: CASTAPRDRNTEAFF
CDR3 DNA: TGTGCCAGCACCGCCCCTAGGGACAGGAACACTGAAGCTTTCTTT
J gene: TRBJ1-1
clone size: few
V gene: TRBV6-6
D gene: TRBD1

CDR3 protein: CASKSGATIYNEQFF
CDR3 DNA: TGTGCCAGTAAGTCCGGGGCAACGATCTACAATGAGCAGTTCTTC
J gene: TRBJ2-1
clone size: many
V gene: TRBV19
D gene: .